This is a list of T cell receptor beta chains from one sample in a study of shared clonotypes between healthy human individuals. Method: immunoSEQ multiplex PCR; TCRdb's copy keeps in-frame clones and lacks some. The sample has about 120,000 clones, roughly 70% seen once. The specimen was memory CD8+ T cells sorted from blood. These receptors came from a woman younger than 45 in good health. Both conserved end residues are part of each CDR3. A D gene is named only where the DNA matches it firmly. Size values are once, few and many counts, or a class for expanded clones, and some rows have none.

clone size	CDR3 length	V gene	J gene	D gene	CDR3 protein	CDR3 DNA
NA	14	TRBV10-1	TRBJ1-1	NA	CASSESVRTTEAFF	TGCGCCAGCAGTGAGTCCGTGCGGACAACTGAAGCTTTCTTT
NA	17	TRBV18	TRBJ2-7	NA	CASSPYTLHGTSYEQYF	TGTGCCAGCTCACCATACACCCTGCACGGAACCTCCTACGAGCAGTACTTC
NA	16	TRBV11-2	TRBJ2-7	NA	CASSLGRGWYSYEQYF	TGTGCCAGCAGCTTAGGTCGCGGGTGGTACTCCTACGAGCAGTACTTC
NA	14	TRBV19	TRBJ2-7	TRBD1	CASSMAAGGSEQYF	TGTGCCAGTAGTATGGCTGCAGGGGGTAGCGAGCAGTACTTC
NA	15	TRBV27	TRBJ2-7	NA	CASSLRGGQTYEQYF	TGTGCCAGCAGTTTACGGGGGGGACAGACCTACGAGCAGTACTTC
many	17	TRBV15	TRBJ2-7	TRBD2	CATSRGRAGLAGGEQYF	TGTGCCACCAGCAGAGGAAGGGCGGGACTAGCGGGAGGCGAGCAGTACTTC
NA	14	TRBV9	TRBJ1-1	NA	CASSVEGLNTEAFF	TGTGCCAGCAGCGTAGAGGGCCTGAACACTGAAGCTTTCTTT
NA	14	TRBV6-5	TRBJ2-2	NA	CASSTWTDTGELFF	TGTGCCAGCAGTACCTGGACCGACACCGGGGAGCTGTTTTTT
NA	18	TRBV15	TRBJ1-1	NA	CATSRGLFLRTMNTEAFF	TGTGCCACCAGCAGAGGCTTGTTTCTCCGTACCATGAACACTGAAGCTTTCTTT
NA	13	TRBV25-1	TRBJ1-5	NA	CASSEGPNQPQHF	TGTGCCAGCAGTGAAGGGCCTAATCAGCCCCAGCATTTT
NA	13	TRBV21-1	TRBJ2-1	NA	CASSARTGYEQFF	TGTGCCAGCAGCGCCCGAACAGGGTACGAGCAGTTCTTC
NA	16	TRBV11-3	TRBJ2-1	TRBD2	CASSYGTSGPSDEQFF	TGTGCCAGCAGCTACGGGACTAGCGGACCTTCGGATGAGCAGTTCTTC
NA	16	TRBV11-2	TRBJ1-2	TRBD1	CASSFVTGTANYGYTF	TGTGCCAGCAGCTTTGTTACAGGGACAGCTAACTATGGCTACACCTTC
NA	13	TRBV25-1	TRBJ2-7	NA	CASTRQGNYEQYF	TGTGCCAGCACCCGCCAGGGAAACTACGAGCAGTACTTC
NA	13	TRBV28	TRBJ2-2	NA	CASKLQSWSELFF	TGTGCCAGCAAACTCCAGTCATGGAGCGAGCTGTTTTTT
NA	14	TRBV11-2	TRBJ1-1	NA	CASSLGVWDTEAFF	TGTGCCAGCAGCTTGGGGGTTTGGGACACTGAAGCTTTCTTT
NA	17	TRBV5-4	TRBJ2-5	NA	CASSPRLLIGYQETQYF	TGTGCCAGCAGCCCCCGTCTCCTCATAGGGTACCAAGAGACCCAGTACTTC
once	14	TRBV27	TRBJ1-5	TRBD1	CASAKTGGVQPQHF	TGTGCCAGCGCTAAGACAGGGGGCGTTCAGCCCCAGCATTTT
NA	15	TRBV5-8	TRBJ2-3	NA	CASSRQARSTDTQYF	TGTGCCAGCAGCAGACAGGCCAGAAGCACAGATACGCAGTATTTT
NA	17	TRBV25-1	TRBJ2-5	TRBD1	CASSDPPSDRPQETQYF	TGTGCCAGCAGTGATCCCCCCTCGGACAGGCCACAAGAGACCCAGTACTTC
NA	14	TRBV7-9	TRBJ2-5	NA	CASSVRDTQETQYF	TGTGCCAGCAGCGTCCGGGACACTCAAGAGACCCAGTACTTC
few	15	TRBV10-3	TRBJ1-1	TRBD1	CAISGTGLLNTEAFF	TGTGCCATCTCCGGGACAGGGCTTTTGAACACTGAAGCTTTCTTT
NA	15	TRBV28	TRBJ2-3	TRBD2	CASKTLSGEADTQYF	TGTGCCAGCAAAACCCTCAGCGGGGAGGCAGATACGCAGTATTTT
many	15	TRBV28	TRBJ2-5	NA	CASSLGTPGGETQYF	TGTGCCAGCAGTCTCGGGACCCCCGGGGGAGAGACCCAGTACTTC
NA	15	TRBV5-4	TRBJ2-5	NA	CASSLFNGYQETQYF	TGTGCCAGCAGCTTGTTCAACGGTTACCAAGAGACCCAGTACTTC
NA	13	TRBV6-1	TRBJ2-5	NA	CARLYRAQETQYF	TGTGCCAGACTGTACAGGGCACAAGAGACCCAGTACTTC
many	13	TRBV11-2	TRBJ2-7	NA	CASSLHLAYEQYF	TGTGCCAGCAGCCTCCATTTGGCCTACGAGCAGTACTTC
once	15	TRBV7-7	TRBJ2-7	TRBD2	CASSSPGLPDYEQYF	TGTGCCAGCAGCTCCCCGGGACTACCGGATTACGAGCAGTACTTC
many	15	TRBV27	TRBJ2-7	TRBD1	CASSLLTGEYVEQYF	TGTGCCAGCAGTTTACTGACAGGGGAGTACGTCGAGCAGTACTTC